Reported below is one T cell receptor beta chain. Its cognate antigen is unknown. Germline-derived CDR1 and CDR2 are SGHAT and FQDESV (reference sequence). There are 14 residues in the CDR3. The data were obtained in a study of shared clonotypes between healthy human individuals. Study conclusions and caveats: Despite large depth, rarefaction showed incomplete sorted-subset sequencing.

TCRdb keeps only in-frame clones here, not all; method: immunoSEQ multiplex PCR. The sample lists hundreds of thousands of clones; about 91% were seen once. Naive CD8 isolation took CD45RO-negative cells positively selected for CCR7 and excluded terminally differentiated effector memory CD45RA+ cells. The chain carries TRBV11-1 and TRBJ2-5; D perhaps matches TRBD1 (6 bases). TRBJ2-7 explains the end of the DNA better; the J call may be wrong. This sequence originates from a man aged 25 to 40 in good health. Material for sequencing was naive CD8+ T cells sorted from blood. CDR3 DNA: TGTGCCAGCAGCTTTTCAGGGGCCTCCTACGAGCAGTACTTC. Protein: CASSFSGASYEQYF.